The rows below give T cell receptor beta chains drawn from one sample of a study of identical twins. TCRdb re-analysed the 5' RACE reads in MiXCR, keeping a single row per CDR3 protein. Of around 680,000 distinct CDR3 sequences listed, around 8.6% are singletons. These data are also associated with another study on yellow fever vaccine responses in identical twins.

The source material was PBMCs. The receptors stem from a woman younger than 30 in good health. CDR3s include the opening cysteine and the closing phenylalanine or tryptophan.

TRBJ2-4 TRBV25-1 CASSPKGGGNIQYF
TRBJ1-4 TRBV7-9 CATNRETDEKLFF
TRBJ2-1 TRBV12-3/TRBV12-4 CASSFRAGGYNEQFF
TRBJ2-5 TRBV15 CATSRDQVQETQYF
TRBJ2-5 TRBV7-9 CASSLAARRQETQYF
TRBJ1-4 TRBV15 CATGSQATTNEKLFF
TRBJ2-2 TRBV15 CATSRVGRGQWGTGELFF
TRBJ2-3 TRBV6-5 CASSYYSLSGTDTQYF
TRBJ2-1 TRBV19 CASSHLLAGNYNEQFF
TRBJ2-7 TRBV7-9 CASSLRDGDKEQYF
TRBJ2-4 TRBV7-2 CASSLMSRGNIQYF
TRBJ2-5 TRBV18 CASSPPSGRMETQYF
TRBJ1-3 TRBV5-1 CASSLAEGQLSGNTIYF
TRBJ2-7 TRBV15 CATSRASEQYF
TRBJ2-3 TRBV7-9 CASSPRTSGSTDTQYF
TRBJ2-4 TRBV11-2 CASSPRGNIQYF
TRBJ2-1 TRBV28 CASSRSNNEQFF
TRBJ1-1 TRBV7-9 CASSPNGGTEAFF
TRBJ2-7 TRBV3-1 CASQKEGQLPYEQYF
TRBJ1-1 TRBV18 CASSPGRKLNTEAFF
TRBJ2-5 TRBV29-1 CSVAGGPETQYF
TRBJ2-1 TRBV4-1 CASSQSDNLNEQFF
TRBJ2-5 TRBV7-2 CASSGSVVETQYF
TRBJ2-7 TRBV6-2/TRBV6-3 CASNTFSGTYYEQYF
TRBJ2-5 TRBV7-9 CASSEGTGWQETQYF
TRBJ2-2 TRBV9 CASSVTSANTGELFF
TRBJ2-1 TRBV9 CASSVGGTSGRHEQFF
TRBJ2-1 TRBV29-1 CSVYLLASSYNEQFF
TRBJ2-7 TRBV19 CASRLRAGPSYEQYF
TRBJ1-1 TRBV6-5 CASSRKNTEAFF
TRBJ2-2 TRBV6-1 CASSQPLGGDTGELFF
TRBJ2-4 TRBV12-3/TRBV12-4 CASSQSPGNIQYF
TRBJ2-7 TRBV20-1 CSARDLPQGSYEQYF
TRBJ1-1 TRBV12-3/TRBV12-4 CASRGTDMNTEAFF
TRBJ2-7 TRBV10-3 CAISEVAGPDEQYF
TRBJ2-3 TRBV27 CASRQTEPSTDTQYF
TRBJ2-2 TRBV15 CATGQWNTGELFF
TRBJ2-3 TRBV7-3 CASRSWGDTDTQYF
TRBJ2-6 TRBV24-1 CATSDPAPTGANVLTF
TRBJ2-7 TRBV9 CASSTASGGAEQYF
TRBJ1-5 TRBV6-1 CASTLVGSNQPQHF
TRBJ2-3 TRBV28 CASIGTGGFRPPQDTQYF
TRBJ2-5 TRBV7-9 CASSPQPQYF
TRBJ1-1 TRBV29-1 CSVGATGRNTEAFF
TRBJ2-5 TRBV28 CASTSGQERETQYF
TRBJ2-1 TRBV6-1 CASSRGLVRREQFF
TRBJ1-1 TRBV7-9 CASRRPEGQTNTEAFF
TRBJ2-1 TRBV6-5 CASSYVQGSYNEQFF
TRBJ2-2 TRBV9 CASSVPAHGGGTGELFF
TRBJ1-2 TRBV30 CAWLTDSARGYTF
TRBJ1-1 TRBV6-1 CASSGALNTEAFF
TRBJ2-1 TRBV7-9 CASSPKGVDEQFF
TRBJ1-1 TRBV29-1 CSVEDLGGYGTEAFF